Sequencing of this T cell receptor (beta chain) was carried out in a study of blood T cell repertoires in COVID-19. The wider study: T cells, B-cell-depleted T cells, or PBMCs provided the cDNA or gDNA that served as material.

Participant age was roughly 18 to 95 years, and participants resided in approximately 24 US areas. This CDR3 has 16 residues. Trimming took 0 bases from V and 5 from J, leaving 17 bases between them. Germline V gene lookup returns CDR1 SGHRS and CDR2 YFSETQ. Per the original data handling: The assay estimated nucleated cells by amplifying reference gene primers. Method: immunoSEQ multiplex PCR; TCRdb's copy keeps in-frame clones and lacks some. V and J calls and clone size are those listed in that table; D and trimming were worked out from the DNA. The repertoire has about 250,000 clones, about nine tenths of them found once; the top ten carry about 1.7%.

V usage is TRBV5-1 and J usage is TRBJ1-1, with a possible D match to TRBD1 (6 bases). The sequence was collected from a man aged 40-49 years who had recovered from COVID-19. The sequenced sample consisted of PBMCs or T cells enriched from blood (not recorded which). This CDR3 reads CASSLASRGLGTEAFF. The CDR3 nucleotides read TGCGCCAGCAGCTTGGCCTCCAGGGGATTAGGTACTGAAGCTTTCTTT.